These 14 T cell receptor beta chains originate from one sample sequenced in a study of T cells in localized non-small cell lung cancer. Clones were read by immunoSEQ multiplex PCR, and TCRdb kept only the in-frame ones, dropping some. The sample has approximately 43,000 clones; approximately 90% are singletons. The specimen comprised peripheral blood, sampled before any cancer treatment. All receptors derive from a woman aged 18-50 years with stage III lung adenocarcinoma.

The J gene is TRBJ2-1, the V gene TRBV6-4; no reliable D call. The germline V gene has CDR1 MRHNA and CDR2 SNTAGT. The germline V and J ends were trimmed by 0 bases and 1 base, with 7 bases remaining between them. The CDR3 runs 15 residues. CDR3 nucleotides: TGTGCCAGCAGTGACTCTCCACAATCCTACAATGAGCAGTTCTTC. It is translated as CASSDSPQSYNEQFF.

The CDR3 nucleotides are TGCGCCAGCACGCCGACAGGGAGTGCAGATACGCAGTATTTT. As protein: CASTPTGSADTQYF. The rearrangement joins TRBV4-1 to TRBJ2-3; TRBD1 matches at 7 bases. V shed 7 bases, J shed 4 bases, and the junction held 8 bases outside the gene matches. This CDR3 comprises 14 residues. CDR1 and CDR2 (germline): MGHRA, YSYEKL.

The rearrangement joins TRBV5-6 to TRBJ1-5; D might be TRBD1 (6 bases). This CDR3 has 15 residues. Germline V CDR1 and CDR2: SGHDT, YYEEEE. The V and J ends lost 0 bases and 6 bases respectively, with 13 bases between them. This CDR3 is CASSLGDMALQPQHF. As DNA, the CDR3 is TGTGCCAGCAGCTTGGGGGACATGGCCCTTCAGCCCCAGCATTTT.

The chain employs TRBV19 and TRBJ1-2; no reliable D call. The ends were cut back, 3 bases at V and 3 bases at J, with 11 bases in the middle. The CDR3 has 14 amino acids. In germline, CDR1 is LNHDA, CDR2 SQIVND (reference sequence). DNA for the CDR3: TGTGCCAGTAGTATTTATTGGGAAGACTATGGCTACACCTTC. As protein: CASSIYWEDYGYTF. Complete variable domain (other parts from reference TRBV19 and TRBJ1-2): DGGITQSPKYLFRKEGQNVTLSCEQNLNHDAMYWYRQDPGQGLRLIYYSQIVNDFQKGDIAEGYSVSREKKESFPLTVTSAQKNPTAFYLCASSIYWEDYGYTFGSGTRLTVV.

This clone is judged medium-sized. The chain is built from TRBV6-1 and TRBJ2-7, with no clear D. V lost 2 bases and J 2 bases, leaving 13 bases between the germline ends. CDR1 is MNHNS and CDR2 is SASEGT in the germline V gene. This CDR3 is 15 amino acids long. The CDR3 loop is CASSEKGRAPYEQYF. In DNA form, the CDR3 reads TGTGCCAGCAGTGAAAAGGGAAGGGCCCCCTACGAGCAGTACTTC.

The chain couples TRBV11-2 to TRBJ2-2; D is unresolved. CDR3 length equals 15 residues. Trimming cost V 8 bases and J 4 bases, with 17 bases left between them. The germline V gene has CDR1 SGHAT and CDR2 FQNNGV. CDR3 amino acids: CASRPGPILTGELFF. The CDR3 DNA sequence: TGTGCCAGCCGGCCCGGCCCCATCCTCACCGGGGAGCTGTTTTTT.

There are a few counts of this clone. The chain combines TRBV6-5 with TRBJ1-2; tentative D call: TRBD1 (5 bases). This CDR3 is built from 16 residues. Deletions cut 0 bases from V and 5 bases from J, with 16 bases between. The germline V gene encodes CDR1 MNHEY and CDR2 SVGAGI. As DNA, the CDR3 is TGTGCCAGCAGTTACTCCGGGGGGACTCGGGGATATGGCTACACCTTC. Translated, it gives CASSYSGGTRGYGYTF.

The V and J genes are TRBV30 and TRBJ2-3; 12 positions match TRBD2. CDR1 is GTSNPN and CDR2 is SVGIG in the germline V gene (reference sequence). This CDR3 is 16 amino acids long. V gave up 1 base and J gave up 8 bases; unmatched junction bases: 10. The DNA of the CDR3 is TGTGCCTGGAGTGCGGCCCTATCTAGCGGGGGGGGTACGCAGTATTTT. Encoded protein: CAWSAALSSGGGTQYF.

This chain connects TRBV6-5 to TRBJ1-1, with 7 bases that match TRBD1. The CDR3 extends over 14 amino acids. V lost 2 bases and J lost 5; bases outside the gene matches: 5. CDR1 MNHEY and CDR2 SVGAGI come from the germline V gene. Here the CDR3 DNA reads TGTGCCAGCAGTTACGACAGGGTTCGGACTGAAGCTTTCTTT. Translated: CASSYDRVRTEAFF.

The chain couples TRBV15 to TRBJ1-4; D remains ambiguous. The V gene lost 0 bases and the J gene lost 0 bases, with 14 bases spanning the gap. The CDR3 is 18 amino acids. Germline loops: CDR1 LNHNV, CDR2 YYDKDF (reference sequence). The CDR3 sequence is CATSRDLSRRTTNEKLFF. The CDR3 nucleotides read TGTGCCACCAGCAGAGATCTCAGTCGGCGGACAACTAATGAAAAACTGTTTTTT.

The chain employs TRBV2 and TRBJ2-1; no reliable D call. The CDR3 has 11 amino acids. In germline, CDR1 is SNHLY, CDR2 FYNNEI. V was clipped by 4 bases and J by 4 bases, with 2 bases between them. CDR3 protein: CASSVYNEQFF. DNA for the CDR3: TGTGCCAGCAGTGTATACAATGAGCAGTTCTTC.

The chain joins TRBV6-6 to TRBJ2-6; unclear D gene. Trimming shortened V by 8 bases and J by 5 bases, and 10 bases separated the two germline ends. Looked up from germline, CDR1 is MNHNY and CDR2 is SVGAGI (reference sequence). The CDR3 is 13 amino acids. The CDR3 DNA follows: TGTGCCAGCCGACAAAGTCGGGCCAACGTCCTGACTTTC. It is translated as CASRQSRANVLTF.

The rearrangement uses TRBV5-4 and TRBJ1-4; 7 bases are shared with TRBD1. CDR3 length: 15 amino acids. CDR1 is SGHNT and CDR2 is YYREEE in the germline V gene (reference sequence). The V and J ends lost 4 bases and 0 bases, in that order; junction bases with no gene match: 3. The CDR3 sequence is CASSPGTATNEKLFF. DNA for the CDR3: TGTGCCAGCAGCCCGGGGACAGCAACTAATGAAAAACTGTTTTTT.

This chain links TRBV13 with TRBJ1-2; D might be TRBD1 (5 bases). Trimming shortened V by 5 bases and J by 8 bases, and 18 bases separated the two germline ends. This CDR3 contains 14 residues. Germline V gene data show CDR1 as PRHDT and CDR2 as FYEKMQ (reference sequence). The CDR3 bases are TGTGCCAGCAGCCGGGGACTTCCCGACACAGGCTACACCTTC. Its protein product is CASSRGLPDTGYTF.